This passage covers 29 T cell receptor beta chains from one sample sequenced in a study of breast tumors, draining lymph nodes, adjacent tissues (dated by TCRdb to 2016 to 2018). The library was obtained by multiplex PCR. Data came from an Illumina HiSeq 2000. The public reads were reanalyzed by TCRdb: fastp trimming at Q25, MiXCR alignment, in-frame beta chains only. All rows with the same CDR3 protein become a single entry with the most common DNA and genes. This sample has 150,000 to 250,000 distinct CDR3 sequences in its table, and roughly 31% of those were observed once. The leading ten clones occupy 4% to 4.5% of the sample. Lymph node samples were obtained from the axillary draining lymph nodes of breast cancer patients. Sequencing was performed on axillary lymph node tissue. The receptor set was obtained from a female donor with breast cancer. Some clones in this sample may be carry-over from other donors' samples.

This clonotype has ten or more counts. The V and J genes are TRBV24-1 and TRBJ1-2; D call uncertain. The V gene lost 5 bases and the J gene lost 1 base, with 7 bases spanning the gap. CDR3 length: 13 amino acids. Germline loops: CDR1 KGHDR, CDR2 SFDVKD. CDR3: CATSAYNNYGYTF. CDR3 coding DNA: TGTGCCACCAGTGCGTACAATAACTATGGCTACACCTTC.

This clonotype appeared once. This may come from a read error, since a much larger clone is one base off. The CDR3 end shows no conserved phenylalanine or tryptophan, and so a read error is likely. This chain's CDR3 is CASSPPARGVGEQYL. In DNA, the CDR3 is TGTGCCAGCTCACCACCAGCGCGGGGGGTCGGTGAGCAGTACCTC. The chain links TRBV18 to TRBJ2-7; 8 positions match TRBD2. Germline CDR1 reads KGHSH; CDR2 reads LQKENI. The CDR3 runs 15 residues. J gave up 7 bases and V 0 bases, and 8 bases lay outside the gene matches.

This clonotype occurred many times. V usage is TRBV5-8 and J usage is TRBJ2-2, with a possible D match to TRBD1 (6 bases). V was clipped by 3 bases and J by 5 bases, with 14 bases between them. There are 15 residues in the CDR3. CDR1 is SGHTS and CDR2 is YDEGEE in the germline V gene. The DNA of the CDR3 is TGTGCCAGCAGCTCTCCCTCCAGGGGAACCGGGGAGCTGTTTTTT. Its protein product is CASSSPSRGTGELFF.

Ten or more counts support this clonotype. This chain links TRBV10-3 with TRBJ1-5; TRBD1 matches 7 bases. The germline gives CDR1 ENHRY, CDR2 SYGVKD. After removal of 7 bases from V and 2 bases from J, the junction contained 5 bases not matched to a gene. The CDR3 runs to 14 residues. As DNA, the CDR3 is TGTGCCATCAAAGACAGGGCTGGCAATCAGCCCCAGCATTTT. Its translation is CAIKDRAGNQPQHF.

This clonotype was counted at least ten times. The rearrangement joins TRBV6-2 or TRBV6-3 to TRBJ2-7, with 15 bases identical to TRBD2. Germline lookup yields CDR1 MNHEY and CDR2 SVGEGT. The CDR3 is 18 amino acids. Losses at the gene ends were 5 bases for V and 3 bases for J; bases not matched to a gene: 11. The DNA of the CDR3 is TGTGCCAGCAGTAAGGGACTAGCGGGAGGCACCCCCTACTACGAGCAGTACTTC. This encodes CASSKGLAGGTPYYEQYF.

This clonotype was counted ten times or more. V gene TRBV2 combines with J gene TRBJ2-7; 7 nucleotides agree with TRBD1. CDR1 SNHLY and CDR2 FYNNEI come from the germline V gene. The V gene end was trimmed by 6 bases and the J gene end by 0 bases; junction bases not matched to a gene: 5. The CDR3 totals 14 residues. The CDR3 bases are TGTGCCAGCAGGGCCGGGACAGCCTCCTACGAGCAGTACTTC. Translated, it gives CASRAGTASYEQYF.

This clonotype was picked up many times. The CDR3: CASSPIPSALETQYF. CDR3 coding DNA: TGTGCCAGCTCACCAATTCCTAGCGCCTTAGAGACCCAGTACTTC. The chain is built from TRBV18 and TRBJ2-5; D might be TRBD2 (6 bases). Trimming cost V 2 bases and J 4 bases, with 14 bases left between them. Germline CDR1 is KGHSH and CDR2 is LQKENI. This CDR3 region has 15 residues. The full variable domain, its missing parts supplied by reference TRBV18 and TRBJ2-5, is NAGVMQNPRHLVRRRGQEARLRCSPMKGHSHVYWYRQLPEEGLKFMVYLQKENIIDESGMPKERFSAEFPKEGPSILRIQQVVRGDSAAYFCASSPIPSALETQYFGPGTRLLVL.

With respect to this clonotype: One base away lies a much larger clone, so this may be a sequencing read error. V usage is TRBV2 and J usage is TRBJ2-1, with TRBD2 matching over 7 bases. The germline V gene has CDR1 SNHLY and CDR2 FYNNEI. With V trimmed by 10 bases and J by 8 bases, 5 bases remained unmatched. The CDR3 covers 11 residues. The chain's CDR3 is CATRLADEQFF. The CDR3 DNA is TGTGCCACCCGACTAGCCGATGAGCAGTTCTTC.

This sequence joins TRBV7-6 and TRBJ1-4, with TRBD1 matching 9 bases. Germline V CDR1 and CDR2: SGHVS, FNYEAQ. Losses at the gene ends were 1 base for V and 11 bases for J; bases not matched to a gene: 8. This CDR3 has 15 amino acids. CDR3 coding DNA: TGTGCCAGCAGCTTAGGGCCCGGGACAGGGAGGAAACTGTTTTTT. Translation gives CASSLGPGTGRKLFF.

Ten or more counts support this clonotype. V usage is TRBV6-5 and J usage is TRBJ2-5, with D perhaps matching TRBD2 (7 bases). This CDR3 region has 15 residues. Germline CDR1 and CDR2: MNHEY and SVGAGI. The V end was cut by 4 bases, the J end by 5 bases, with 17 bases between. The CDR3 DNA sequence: TGTGCCAGCAGTTCCCCCGCGGGGGCCGGGGAGACCCAGTACTTC. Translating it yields CASSSPAGAGETQYF.

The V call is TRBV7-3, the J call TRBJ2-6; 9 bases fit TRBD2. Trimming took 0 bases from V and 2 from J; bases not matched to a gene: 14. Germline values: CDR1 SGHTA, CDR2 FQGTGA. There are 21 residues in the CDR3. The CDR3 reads CASSLTERGVLFHPGANVLTF. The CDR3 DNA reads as TGTGCCAGCAGCTTAACGGAGCGGGGGGTACTCTTTCACCCTGGGGCCAACGTCCTGACTTTC.

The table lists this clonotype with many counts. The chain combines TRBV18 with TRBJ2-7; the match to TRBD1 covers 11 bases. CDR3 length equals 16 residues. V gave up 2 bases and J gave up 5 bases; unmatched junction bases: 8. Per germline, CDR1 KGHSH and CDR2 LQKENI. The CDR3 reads CASSPSRTGGIDEQYF. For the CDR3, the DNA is TGTGCCAGCTCACCATCCCGGACAGGGGGCATCGACGAGCAGTACTTC.

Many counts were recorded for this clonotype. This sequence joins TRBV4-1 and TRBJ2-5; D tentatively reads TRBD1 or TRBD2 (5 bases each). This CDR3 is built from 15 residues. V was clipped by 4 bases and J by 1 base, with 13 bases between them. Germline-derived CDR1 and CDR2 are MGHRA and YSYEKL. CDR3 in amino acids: CASSPSPGTQETQYF. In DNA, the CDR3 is TGCGCCAGCAGCCCCTCGCCGGGGACCCAAGAGACCCAGTACTTC.

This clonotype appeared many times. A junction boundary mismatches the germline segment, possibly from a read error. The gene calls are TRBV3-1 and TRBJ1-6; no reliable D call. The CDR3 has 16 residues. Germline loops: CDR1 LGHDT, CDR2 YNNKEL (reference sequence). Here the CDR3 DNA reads TGTGCCAGCAGCCAAGCTGGCCGGGGTCTTAATCCACCCCTCCACTTT. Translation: CASSQAGRGLNPPLHF. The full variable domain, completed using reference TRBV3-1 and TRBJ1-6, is DTAVSQTPKYLVTQMGNDKSIKCEQNLGHDTMYWYKQDSKKFLKIMFSYNNKELIINETVPNRFSPKSPDKAHLNLHINSLELGDSAVYFCASSQAGRGLNPPLHFGNGTRLTVT.

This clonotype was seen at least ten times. This CDR3 is CASSEALSGGFYEQYF. CDR3 bases: TGTGCCAGCAGTGAAGCGCTTAGCGGGGGATTCTACGAGCAGTACTTC. The rearrangement joins TRBV6-1 to TRBJ2-7; TRBD2 matches 9 bases. The CDR3 has 16 amino acids. V gave up 0 bases and J gave up 3 bases; unmatched junction bases: 6. The germline V gene encodes CDR1 MNHNS and CDR2 SASEGT.

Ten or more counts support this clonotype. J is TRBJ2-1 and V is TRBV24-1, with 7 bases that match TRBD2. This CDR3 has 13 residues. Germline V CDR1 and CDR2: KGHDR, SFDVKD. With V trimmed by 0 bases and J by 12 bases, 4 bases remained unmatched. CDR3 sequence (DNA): TGTGCCACCAGTGATTTGCCGGCTAGCGGGCAGTTCTTC. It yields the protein CATSDLPASGQFF.

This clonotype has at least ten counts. CDR3 DNA: TGTGCCAGCAGCCACTGGGACAGGGCTAATGAAAAACTGTTTTTT. It yields the protein CASSHWDRANEKLFF. The chain recombines TRBV14 with TRBJ1-4; 9 bases map to TRBD1. The trim removed 3 bases at V and 3 bases at J, leaving 2 bases unmatched. The CDR3 totals 15 residues. Germline-derived CDR1 and CDR2 are SGHDN and FVKESK.

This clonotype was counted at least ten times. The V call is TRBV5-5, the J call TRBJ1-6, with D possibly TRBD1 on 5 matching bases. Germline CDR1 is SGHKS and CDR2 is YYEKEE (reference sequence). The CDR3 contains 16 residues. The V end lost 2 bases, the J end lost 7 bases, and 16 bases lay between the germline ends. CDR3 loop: CASSLDGQRGNSPLHF. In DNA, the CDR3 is TGTGCCAGCAGCTTAGACGGACAAAGGGGCAATTCACCCCTCCACTTT.

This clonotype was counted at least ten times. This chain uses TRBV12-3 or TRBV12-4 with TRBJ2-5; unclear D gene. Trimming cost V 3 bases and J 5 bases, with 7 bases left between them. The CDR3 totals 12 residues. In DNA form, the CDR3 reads TGTGCCAGCAGTTTCACCGGGGAGACCCAGTACTTC. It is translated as CASSFTGETQYF.

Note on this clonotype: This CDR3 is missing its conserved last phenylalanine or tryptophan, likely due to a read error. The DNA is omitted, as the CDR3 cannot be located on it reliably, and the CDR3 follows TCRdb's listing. The CDR3 region is CATSDLHRQ. V is TRBV24-1 and J is TRBJ1-5. The CDR3 spans 9 residues, counting both ends. From germline, CDR1 is KGHDR and CDR2 SFDVKD.

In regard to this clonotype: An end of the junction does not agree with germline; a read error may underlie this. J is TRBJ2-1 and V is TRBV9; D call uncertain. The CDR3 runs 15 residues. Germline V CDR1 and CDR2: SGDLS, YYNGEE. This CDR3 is CAGSPLARTYNEPFF. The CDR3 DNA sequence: TGTGCCGGCAGTCCTCTGGCCCGAACCTACAATGAGCCGTTCTTC.

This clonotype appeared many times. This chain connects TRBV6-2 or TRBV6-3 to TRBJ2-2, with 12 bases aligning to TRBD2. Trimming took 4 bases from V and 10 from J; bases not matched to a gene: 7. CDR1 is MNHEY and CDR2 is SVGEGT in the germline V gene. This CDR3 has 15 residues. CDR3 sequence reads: CASSSASGRATELFF. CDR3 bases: TGTGCCAGCAGTTCGGCTAGCGGGAGGGCCACGGAGCTGTTTTTT.

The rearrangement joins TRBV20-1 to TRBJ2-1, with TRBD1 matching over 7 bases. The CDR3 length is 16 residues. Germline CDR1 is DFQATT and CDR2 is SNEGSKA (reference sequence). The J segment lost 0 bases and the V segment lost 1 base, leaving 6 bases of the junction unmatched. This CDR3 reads CSARARRDSSYNEQFF. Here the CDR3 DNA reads TGCAGTGCTAGAGCCCGCCGGGACAGCTCCTACAATGAGCAGTTCTTC.

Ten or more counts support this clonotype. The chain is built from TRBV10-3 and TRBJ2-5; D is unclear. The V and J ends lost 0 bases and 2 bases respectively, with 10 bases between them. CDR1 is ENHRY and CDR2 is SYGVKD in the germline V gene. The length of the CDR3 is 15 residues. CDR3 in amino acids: CAISESTSRQETQYF. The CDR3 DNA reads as TGTGCCATCAGTGAGTCGACGTCCAGACAAGAGACCCAGTACTTC.

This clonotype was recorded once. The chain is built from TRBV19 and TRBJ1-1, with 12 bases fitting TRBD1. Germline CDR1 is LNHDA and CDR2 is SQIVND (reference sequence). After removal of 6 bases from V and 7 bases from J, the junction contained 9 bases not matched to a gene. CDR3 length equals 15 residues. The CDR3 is CASRAGTGGAGEAFF. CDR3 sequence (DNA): TGTGCCAGTAGAGCCGGGACAGGGGGCGCGGGTGAAGCTTTCTTT.

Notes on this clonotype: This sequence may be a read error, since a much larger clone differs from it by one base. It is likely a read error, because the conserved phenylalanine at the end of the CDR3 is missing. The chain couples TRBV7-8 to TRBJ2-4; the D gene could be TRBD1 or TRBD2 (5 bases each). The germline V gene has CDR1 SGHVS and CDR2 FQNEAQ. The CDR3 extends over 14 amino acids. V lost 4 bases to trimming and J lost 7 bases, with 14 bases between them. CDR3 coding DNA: TGTGCCAGCAGCTCATCAGGGAGTCTGAACATTCAGTACCTC. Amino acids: CASSSSGSLNIQYL.

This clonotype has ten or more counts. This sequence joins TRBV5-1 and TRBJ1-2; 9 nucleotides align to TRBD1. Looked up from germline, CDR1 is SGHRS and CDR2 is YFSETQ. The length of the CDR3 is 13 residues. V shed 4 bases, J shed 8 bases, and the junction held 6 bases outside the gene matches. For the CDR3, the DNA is TGCGCCAGCAGCCCCCGGGACAGGGCAGGCTACACCTTC. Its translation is CASSPRDRAGYTF.

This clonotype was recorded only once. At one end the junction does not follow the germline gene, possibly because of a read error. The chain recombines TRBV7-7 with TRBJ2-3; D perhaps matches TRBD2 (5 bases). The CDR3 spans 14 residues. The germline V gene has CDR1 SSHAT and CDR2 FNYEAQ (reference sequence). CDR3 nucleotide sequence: TGTGCTAGCAGCTTATACGGGGGCACAGATACGCAGTATTTT. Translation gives CASSLYGGTDTQYF.

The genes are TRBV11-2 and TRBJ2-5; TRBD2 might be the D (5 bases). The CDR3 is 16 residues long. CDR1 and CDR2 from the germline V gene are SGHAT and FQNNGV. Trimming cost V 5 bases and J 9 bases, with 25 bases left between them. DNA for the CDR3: TGTGCCAGCAGCCCGCCCCAGACTACCGGTTCGGCGGCCCAGTACTTC. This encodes CASSPPQTTGSAAQYF. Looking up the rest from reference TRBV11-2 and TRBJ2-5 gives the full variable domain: EAGVAQSPRYKIIEKRQSVAFWCNPISGHATLYWYQQILGQGPKLLIQFQNNGVVDDSQLPKDRFSAERLKGVDSTLKIQPAKLEDSAVYLCASSPPQTTGSAAQYFGPGTRLLVL.